Listed below are T cell receptor beta chains from one sample, sequenced in a study of T cell responses to AZD1222 COVID-19 vaccine. Clones were sequenced by immunoSEQ multiplex PCR, and TCRdb holds only the in-frame ones, with some missing. This sample has 98,000 or so clones; roughly 83% occur once, and the top ten carry approximately 14%. Sequenced material: peripheral blood, taken 28 days after the second AZD1222 dose. The receptors were sampled from an adult who received the AZD1222 COVID-19 vaccine. Both conserved end residues are part of each CDR3. The D gene is left open where the match is weak. The size field is filled for only some rows; it gives once, few, many or a size class.

cdr3_nt cdr3_aa j_call d_call clone_size v_call
TGTGCCAGCAGTGAGATCCTCCAGACCCAGTACTTC CASSEILQTQYF TRBJ2-5 - - TRBV6-1
TGTGCCAGCAGTGAAGGGGGAGGGTTTAGAACTGAAGCTTTCTTT CASSEGGGFRTEAFF TRBJ1-1 - - TRBV2
TGTGCCAGCAGCAAAACTAGCGGGAGATGTAGGGAGCAGTTCTTC CASSKTSGRCREQFF TRBJ2-1 - - TRBV21-1
TGTGCCAGCAGCTTAGAAGGTAGTGTCCCCTCCTACGAGCAGTACTTC CASSLEGSVPSYEQYF TRBJ2-7 - - TRBV7-2
TGTGCCAGCAGCTTGGAGCCAAACTATGGCTACACCTTC CASSLEPNYGYTF TRBJ1-2 - - TRBV7-9
TGTGCCAGTAGTATAGGGACAGGTCGTTACGAGCAGTACTTC CASSIGTGRYEQYF TRBJ2-7 TRBD1 - TRBV19
TGTGCCAGCAGCCTCACTAGCGGGGGCTACAATGAGCAGTTCTTC CASSLTSGGYNEQFF TRBJ2-1 TRBD2 - TRBV14
TGTGCCAGCACCGAGCGGGGGGGCAAAGAGACCCAGTACTTC CASTERGGKETQYF TRBJ2-5 TRBD2 - TRBV6-5
TGTGCCAGCAGCAAGAGGGGGCTGGTTTTCTTT CASSKRGLVFF TRBJ1-1 TRBD1 - TRBV7-9
TGTGCCTGGACCACGGGAGGGCCGGAGACCCAGTACTTC CAWTTGGPETQYF TRBJ2-5 TRBD2 once TRBV30
TGCGCCAGCAGCCTAGGGACAGGGTACGAGCAGTACTTC CASSLGTGYEQYF TRBJ2-7 TRBD1 - TRBV5-1
TGTGCCAGTAGTATAGATATTGTGGGAATTCAAGAGACCCAGTACTTC CASSIDIVGIQETQYF TRBJ2-5 - - TRBV19
TGTGCCAGCAGCCATCCGACGCCACTCGGCACAGGCTCCCGCTCTGGAAACACCATATATTTT CASSHPTPLGTGSRSGNTIYF TRBJ1-3 - - TRBV3-1/TRBV3-2
TGTGCCAGCAGTGAAATGTGGAACACCGGGGAGCTGTTTTTT CASSEMWNTGELFF TRBJ2-2 - once TRBV6-4
TGTGCCAGCAGCTTGGTTCCAGAAATGAACACTGAAGCTTTCTTT CASSLVPEMNTEAFF TRBJ1-1 - - TRBV5-5
TGTGCCAGCCGGCCGCTCTCTAGCACAGATACGCAGTATTTT CASRPLSSTDTQYF TRBJ2-3 - - TRBV6-5
TGTGCCACCAGTGATACGACTAGCGGGGACTACAATGAGCAGTTCTTC CATSDTTSGDYNEQFF TRBJ2-1 TRBD2 - TRBV24-1
TGTGCCAGCAGCCAGACAGGAGGGGTTAATGAAAAACTGTTTTTT CASSQTGGVNEKLFF TRBJ1-4 - once TRBV27
TGTGCCAGCAGTCTTTCGACAGGGCAAAGCTCCTACGAGCAGTACTTC CASSLSTGQSSYEQYF TRBJ2-7 TRBD1 - TRBV11-2
TGCGCCAGCAGCCAAGTACCAGGGGTGAACACTGAAGCTTTCTTT CASSQVPGVNTEAFF TRBJ1-1 - - TRBV4-3
TGTGCCAGCAGTTTCCCCGGGACAGCGAATCAGCCCCAGCATTTT CASSFPGTANQPQHF TRBJ1-5 TRBD1 - TRBV6-5
TGCGCCAGCGGGGACAGTCACTCTGGAAACACCATATATTTT CASGDSHSGNTIYF TRBJ1-3 TRBD1 - TRBV5-1
TGTGCCAGCAGCTTAGTGGACGGGTGGACAGGGAAGGGGAGCTACACCTTC CASSLVDGWTGKGSYTF TRBJ1-2 TRBD1 - TRBV7-2
TGTGCCAGCAGCTTAGGGTCCAGGGCAGGGGGCCAAGAGACCCAGTACTTC CASSLGSRAGGQETQYF TRBJ2-5 TRBD1 - TRBV7-9
TGTGCCAGCAGGGGGTCCACGGGATCACCCCTCCACTTT CASRGSTGSPLHF TRBJ1-6 - many TRBV6-5
TGCGCCAGCAGCTACCTACGACGGGGTCCTGAAGCTTTCTTT CASSYLRRGPEAFF TRBJ1-1 - - TRBV5-1
TGTGCCAGCAGTTACCAAAACTCTTGGAATGAGCAGTTCTTC CASSYQNSWNEQFF TRBJ2-1 - - TRBV6-5
TGTGCCAGTAGCCCGGTCCTACCGACCCCCAAGCCCCAGCATTTT CASSPVLPTPKPQHF TRBJ1-5 - - TRBV19
TGTGCCAGCAGTTTAGAGGGAGGGGGAGCAATCAACACTGAAGCTTTCTTT CASSLEGGGAINTEAFF TRBJ1-1 - - TRBV27
TGTGCCAGCAGTTACCCTCCCGGGACAGGGTCGGACGAGCAGTACTTC CASSYPPGTGSDEQYF TRBJ2-7 TRBD1 - TRBV6-6
TGTGCCAGCAGCCACTTGGGGGCAGGGGACGCTTTCTTT CASSHLGAGDAFF TRBJ1-1 - once TRBV3-1/TRBV3-2
TGTGCCAGCAGTTACTCGATTAAAGGGTCTTCACCCCTCCACTTT CASSYSIKGSSPLHF TRBJ1-6 - - TRBV6-5
TGTGCCAGCAGTAGCGGGGGGGACACAGATACGCAGTATTTT CASSSGGDTDTQYF TRBJ2-3 TRBD2 once TRBV7-3
TGTGCCAGCAGCTCCCGTGGGGGGGCCAACGTCCTGACTTTC CASSSRGGANVLTF TRBJ2-6 - - TRBV7-2
TGTGCCAGCAGCCACCGGGACAGGGACAATGAGCAGTTCTTC CASSHRDRDNEQFF TRBJ2-1 TRBD1 - TRBV27
TGTGCCAGCAGTGACTCGAGGGGCGGCTATGGCTACACCTTC CASSDSRGGYGYTF TRBJ1-2 - - TRBV6-4
TGCGCCAGCAGCTTAAGCGACCTGGTAGCTGCTGGCTACACCTTC CASSLSDLVAAGYTF TRBJ1-2 - - TRBV5-1
TGTGCCAGTAGTATAGATCACGGCCGAACCGGGGAGCTGTTTTTT CASSIDHGRTGELFF TRBJ2-2 - - TRBV19
TGCGCCAGCAGCGCACAGGGACGGGTTGGTAATTCACCCCTCCACTTT CASSAQGRVGNSPLHF TRBJ1-6 - few TRBV5-1
TGTGCCAGCAGTCAAGCAGGAAACACCATATATTTT CASSQAGNTIYF TRBJ1-3 - - TRBV11-2
TGTGCCAGCAGTTACTCAAGCAGCGGACTCTATGGCTACACCTTC CASSYSSSGLYGYTF TRBJ1-2 - - TRBV6-5
TGTGCCAGCAGTTACCGGGACCCGTACAATGAGCAGTTCTTC CASSYRDPYNEQFF TRBJ2-1 - - TRBV27
TGTGCCAGTAGGGATGGACAGGGGGTTGGCTACACCTTC CASRDGQGVGYTF TRBJ1-2 TRBD1 - TRBV19
TGTGCCAGTAGCCCCGGCTGGACGTTTAACTATGGCTACACCTTC CASSPGWTFNYGYTF TRBJ1-2 - - TRBV19
TGTGCCAGCAGCTCCCGCAAGTCTCTAGCGGGAGCGACCCAAGAGACCCAGTACTTC CASSSRKSLAGATQETQYF TRBJ2-5 TRBD2 once TRBV7-2